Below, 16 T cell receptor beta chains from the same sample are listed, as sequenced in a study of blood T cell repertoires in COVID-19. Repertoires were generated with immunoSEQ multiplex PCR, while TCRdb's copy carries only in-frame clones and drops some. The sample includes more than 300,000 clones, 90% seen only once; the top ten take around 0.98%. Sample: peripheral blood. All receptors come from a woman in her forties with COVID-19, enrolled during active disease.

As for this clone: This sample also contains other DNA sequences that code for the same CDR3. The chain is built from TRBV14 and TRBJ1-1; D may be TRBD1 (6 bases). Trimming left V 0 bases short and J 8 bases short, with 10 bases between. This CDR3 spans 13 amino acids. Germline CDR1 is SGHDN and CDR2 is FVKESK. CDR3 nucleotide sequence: TGTGCCAGCAGCCAAGATCTTAGGGGGGAAGCTTTCTTT. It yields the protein CASSQDLRGEAFF.

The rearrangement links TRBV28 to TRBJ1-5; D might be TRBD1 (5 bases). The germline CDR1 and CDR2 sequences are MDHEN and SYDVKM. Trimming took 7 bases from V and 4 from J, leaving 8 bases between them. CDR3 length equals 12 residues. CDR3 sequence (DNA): TGTGCCAGCACCCAGGGTAATCAGCCCCAGCATTTT. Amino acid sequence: CASTQGNQPQHF.

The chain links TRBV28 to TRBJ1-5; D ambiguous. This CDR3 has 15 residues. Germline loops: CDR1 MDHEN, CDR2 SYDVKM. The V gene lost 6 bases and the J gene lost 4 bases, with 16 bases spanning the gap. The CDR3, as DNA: TGTGCCAGCAGCCCCGGCCAGGTTGGGAATCAGCCCCAGCATTTT. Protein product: CASSPGQVGNQPQHF.

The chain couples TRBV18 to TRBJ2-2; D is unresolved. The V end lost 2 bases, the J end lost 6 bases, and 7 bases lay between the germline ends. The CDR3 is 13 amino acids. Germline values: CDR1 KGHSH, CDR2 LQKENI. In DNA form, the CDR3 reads TGTGCCAGCTCACCAGATTACTCCGGGGAGCTGTTTTTT. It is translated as CASSPDYSGELFF.

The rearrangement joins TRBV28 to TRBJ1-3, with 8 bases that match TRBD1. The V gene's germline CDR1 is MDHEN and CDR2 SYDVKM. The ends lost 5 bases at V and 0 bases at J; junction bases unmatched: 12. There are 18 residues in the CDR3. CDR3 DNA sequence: TGTGCCAGCAGTCTACTCCTTGGGACAGGCCTCTCTGGAAACACCATATATTTT. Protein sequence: CASSLLLGTGLSGNTIYF.

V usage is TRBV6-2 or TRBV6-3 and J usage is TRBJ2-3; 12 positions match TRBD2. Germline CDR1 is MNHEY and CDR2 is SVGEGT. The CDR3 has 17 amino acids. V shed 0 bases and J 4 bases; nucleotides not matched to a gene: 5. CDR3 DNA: TGTGCCAGCAGTTACTCGACTAGCGGGGGTCATGCAGATACGCAGTATTTT. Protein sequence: CASSYSTSGGHADTQYF.

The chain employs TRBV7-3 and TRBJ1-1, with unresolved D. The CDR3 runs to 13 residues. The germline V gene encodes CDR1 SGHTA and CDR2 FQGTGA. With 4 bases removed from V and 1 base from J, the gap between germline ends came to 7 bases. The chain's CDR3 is CASSSQANTEAFF. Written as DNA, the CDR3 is TGTGCCAGCAGCTCCCAGGCGAACACTGAAGCTTTCTTT.

CDR3 loop: CASSQWTDNSPLHF. The CDR3 DNA reads as TGTGCCAGCAGTCAATGGACAGATAATTCACCCCTCCACTTT. The chain combines TRBV3-1 (or the pseudogene TRBV3-2) with TRBJ1-6; D may be TRBD1 (6 bases). The CDR3 length is 14 residues. Trimming shortened V by 6 bases and J by 5 bases, and 11 bases separated the two germline ends. Per the germline V gene, CDR1 is LGHDT and CDR2 is YNNKEL (reference sequence).

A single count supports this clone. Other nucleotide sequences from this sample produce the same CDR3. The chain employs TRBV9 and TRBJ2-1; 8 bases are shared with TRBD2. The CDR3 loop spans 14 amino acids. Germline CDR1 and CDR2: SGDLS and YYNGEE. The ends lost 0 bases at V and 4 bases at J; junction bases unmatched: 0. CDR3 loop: CASSVVAGYNEQFF. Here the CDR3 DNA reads TGTGCCAGCAGCGTAGTAGCGGGGTACAATGAGCAGTTCTTC.

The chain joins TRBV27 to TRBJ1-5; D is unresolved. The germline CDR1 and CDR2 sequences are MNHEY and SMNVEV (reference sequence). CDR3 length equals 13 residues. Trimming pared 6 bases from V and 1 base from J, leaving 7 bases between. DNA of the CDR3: TGTGCCAGCAGCTCCTACAGCAATCAGCCCCAGCATTTT. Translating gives CASSSYSNQPQHF.

CDR3 DNA: TGTGCCAGCAGATCGAACAGGTATAATTCACCCCTCCACTTT. It specifies CASRSNRYNSPLHF. The J gene is TRBJ1-6, the V gene TRBV7-8; the D gene is possibly TRBD1 (5 bases). Germline V gene sequence: CDR1 SGHVS, CDR2 FQNEAQ. CDR3 length: 14 residues. Deletions cut 6 bases from V and 4 bases from J, with 10 bases between.

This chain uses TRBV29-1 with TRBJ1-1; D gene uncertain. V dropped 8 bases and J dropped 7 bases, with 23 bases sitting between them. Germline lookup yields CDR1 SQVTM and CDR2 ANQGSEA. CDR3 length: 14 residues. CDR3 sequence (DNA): TGCAGCTATTCCGTGGAGGCCAACCTTATTGAAGCTTTCTTT. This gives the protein CSYSVEANLIEAFF.

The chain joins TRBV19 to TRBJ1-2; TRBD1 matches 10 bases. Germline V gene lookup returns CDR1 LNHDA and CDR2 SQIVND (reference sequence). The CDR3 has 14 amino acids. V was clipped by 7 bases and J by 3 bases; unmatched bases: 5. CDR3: CASKLGTGDYGYTF. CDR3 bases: TGTGCCAGTAAACTCGGGACAGGGGACTATGGCTACACCTTC.

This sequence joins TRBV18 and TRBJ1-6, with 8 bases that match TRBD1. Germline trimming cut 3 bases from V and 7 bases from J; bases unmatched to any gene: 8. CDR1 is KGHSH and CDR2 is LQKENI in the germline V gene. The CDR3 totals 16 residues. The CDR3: CASSPRGQGLNSPLHF. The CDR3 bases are TGTGCCAGCTCACCGCGAGGACAGGGCCTAAATTCACCCCTCCACTTT.

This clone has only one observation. In DNA, the CDR3 is TGCGCCAGCAGCCCCCAGTCGGGGGACGAGCAGTACTTC. This sequence encodes CASSPQSGDEQYF. The chain employs TRBV4-3 and TRBJ2-7; D may be TRBD2 (6 bases). Germline CDR1 and CDR2: LGHNA and YSLEER. There are 13 residues in the CDR3. Trimming took 4 bases from V and 5 from J, leaving 12 bases between them.

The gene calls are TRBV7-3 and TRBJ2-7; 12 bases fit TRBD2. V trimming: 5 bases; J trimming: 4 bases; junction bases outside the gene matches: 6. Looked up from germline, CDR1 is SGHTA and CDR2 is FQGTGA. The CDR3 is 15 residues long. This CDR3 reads CASSLAGGLFYEQYF. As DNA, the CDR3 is TGTGCCAGCAGCCTAGCGGGAGGGCTCTTTTACGAGCAGTACTTC. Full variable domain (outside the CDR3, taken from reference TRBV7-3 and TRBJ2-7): GAGVSQTPSNKVTEKGKYVELRCDPISGHTALYWYRQSLGQGPEFLIYFQGTGAADDSGLPNDRFFAVRPEGSVSTLKIQRTERGDSAVYLCASSLAGGLFYEQYFGPGTRLTVT.